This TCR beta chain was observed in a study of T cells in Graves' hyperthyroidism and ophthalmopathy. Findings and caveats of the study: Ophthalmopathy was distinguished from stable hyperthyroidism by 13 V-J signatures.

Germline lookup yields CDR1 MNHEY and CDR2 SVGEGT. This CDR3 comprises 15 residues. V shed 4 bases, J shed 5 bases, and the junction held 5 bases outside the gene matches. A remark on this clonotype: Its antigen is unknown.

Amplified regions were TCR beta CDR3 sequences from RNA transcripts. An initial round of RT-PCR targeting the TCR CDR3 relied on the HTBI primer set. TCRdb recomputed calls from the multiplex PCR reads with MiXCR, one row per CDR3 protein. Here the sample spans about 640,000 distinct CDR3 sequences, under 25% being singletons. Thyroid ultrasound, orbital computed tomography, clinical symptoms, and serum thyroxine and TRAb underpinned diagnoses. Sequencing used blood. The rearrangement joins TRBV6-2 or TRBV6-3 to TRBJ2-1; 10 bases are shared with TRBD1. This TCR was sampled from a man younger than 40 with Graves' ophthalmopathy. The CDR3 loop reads CASSSRQGAHNEQFF. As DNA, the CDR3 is TGTGCCAGCAGTTCACGACAGGGGGCCCACAATGAGCAGTTCTTC.